What follows are 15 T cell receptor beta chains derived from one specimen sequenced in a study of OX40 agonist ivuxolimab in advanced cancers. To prepare the library, the immunoSEQ multiplex PCR assay was applied. TCRdb mirrors the immuneACCESS table, restricted to in-frame sequences. Some clones are absent from its copies; in checked studies, under half trace to an unresolved V gene, and the reason for the others is unknown. This sample gives more than 60,000 clones in total; about 90% of them show up just once. The ten most abundant clones make up roughly 4% of the sample. The source was CD4+ or CD8+ T cells sorted from blood, collected in a trial of the OX40 agonist ivuxolimab. These receptors were collected from an adult with an advanced solid tumor such as melanoma, head and neck, liver or kidney cancer.

This clone was seen only once. The V and J genes are TRBV7-2 and TRBJ1-6, with D possibly matching TRBD1 (5 bases). Germline CDR1 is SGHTA and CDR2 is FQGNSA. CDR3 length equals 15 residues. The ends were cut back, 2 bases at V and 7 bases at J, with 12 bases in the middle. The CDR3 DNA reads TGTGCCAGCAGCTTAAGTCAGGGAGGAAATTCACCCCTCCACTTT. It specifies CASSLSQGGNSPLHF.

The chain combines TRBV10-2 with TRBJ2-3; 8 bases fit TRBD2. The CDR3 has 15 residues. Germline lookup yields CDR1 WSHSY and CDR2 SAAADI. The junction had 6 bases not matched to a gene; V was cut back by 6 bases and J by 1 base. Here the CDR3 DNA reads TGCGCCAGCAGACAAGCGGGGGTAGGCACAGATACGCAGTATTTT. This codes for CASRQAGVGTDTQYF.

The rearrangement links TRBV18 to TRBJ1-2; D not certain. Germline loops: CDR1 KGHSH, CDR2 LQKENI. The CDR3 runs to 13 residues. The ends were cut back, 0 bases at V and 4 bases at J, with 6 bases in the middle. The CDR3: CASSPPDGYGYTF. The CDR3 DNA is TGTGCCAGCTCACCACCGGACGGCTATGGCTACACCTTC.

The chain has TRBV28 and TRBJ2-7, with D possibly being TRBD1 (6 bases). The CDR3 is 12 residues long. The V and J ends lost 11 bases and 4 bases respectively, with 15 bases between them. Germline assignment: CDR1 MDHEN and CDR2 SYDVKM. The CDR3 reads CAARDTLYEQYF. The CDR3 nucleotides read TGTGCCGCCCGGGACACCCTTTACGAGCAGTACTTC.

About this clone: Relative to the germline gene, one junction end is altered; a read error may explain this. The chain combines TRBV11-2 with TRBJ2-1; either TRBD1 or TRBD2 may supply D (5 bases each). The CDR3 loop spans 11 amino acids. From germline, CDR1 is SGHAT and CDR2 FQNNGV. The CDR3 DNA reads TGTGCCAGCAGCCCCGAGGGGCCCGGGGTCTTC. Translating it yields CASSPEGPGVF.

V is TRBV6-5 and J is TRBJ1-3, with 10 bases lining up with TRBD1. This CDR3 has 15 amino acids. Trimming at V came to 6 bases and at J to 1 base, leaving 3 bases not matched to a gene. The germline CDR1 and CDR2 sequences are MNHEY and SVGAGI. CDR3 amino acids: CASSRQGASGNTIYF. CDR3 bases: TGTGCCAGCAGCAGACAGGGGGCGTCTGGAAACACCATATATTTT.

This chain links TRBV4-1 with TRBJ2-7; 11 nucleotides match TRBD1. J gave up 3 bases and V 1 base, and 2 bases lay outside the gene matches. Looked up from germline, CDR1 is MGHRA and CDR2 is YSYEKL. The CDR3 has 15 amino acids. CDR3 amino acids: CASSQGTGGGYEQYF. The CDR3 DNA follows: TGCGCCAGCAGCCAAGGGACAGGGGGCGGCTACGAGCAGTACTTC.

In its sample, this clone was seen a few times. The gene calls are TRBV15 and TRBJ2-3; 16 bases agree with TRBD2. Germline V gives CDR1 LNHNV, CDR2 YYDKDF (reference sequence). Trimming cost V 2 bases and J 5 bases; bases outside gene matches: 7. This CDR3 is 18 amino acids long. The CDR3 region is CATSRTGTSGRAIDTQYF. In DNA form, the CDR3 reads TGTGCCACCAGCAGAACCGGGACTAGCGGGAGGGCCATAGATACGCAGTATTTT.

The chain couples TRBV15 to TRBJ2-4; weak D call: TRBD1 (5 bases). This CDR3 is 14 amino acids long. Trimming cost V 0 bases and J 10 bases, with 13 bases left between them. Germline CDR1 reads LNHNV; CDR2 reads YYDKDF (reference sequence). The CDR3 here is CATSRDPGRAIQYF. The CDR3 coding sequence is TGTGCCACCAGCAGAGATCCCGGCAGGGCAATTCAGTACTTC.

This rearrangement joins TRBV7-2 to TRBJ2-7, with D perhaps matching TRBD1 or TRBD2 (7 bases each). Trimming shortened V by 5 bases and J by 2 bases, and 19 bases separated the two germline ends. Per the germline V gene, CDR1 is SGHTA and CDR2 is FQGNSA. The CDR3 totals 16 residues. CDR3 coding DNA: TGTGCCAGCAGCCGAGCGGGACAGAGCCCCCCCTACGAGCAGTACTTC. Protein product: CASSRAGQSPPYEQYF.

The chain couples TRBV11-2 to TRBJ2-1, with a tentative D call TRBD1 (5 bases). The V gene lost 5 bases and the J gene lost 3 bases, with 11 bases spanning the gap. Germline assignment: CDR1 SGHAT and CDR2 FQNNGV. This CDR3 has 14 amino acids. The CDR3 protein is CASSSPTDYNEQFF. Written as DNA, the CDR3 is TGTGCCAGCAGCAGCCCGACAGACTACAATGAGCAGTTCTTC.

The chain recombines TRBV18 with TRBJ2-7, with TRBD2 matching 7 bases. The CDR3 totals 14 residues. Unmatched junction bases numbered 5, after V lost 3 bases and J lost 3 bases. Germline V gene lookup returns CDR1 KGHSH and CDR2 LQKENI. CDR3 coding DNA: TGTGCCAGCTCACCGCGGGAGTTTCTCTACGAGCAGTACTTC. The encoded protein is CASSPREFLYEQYF.

This clone was counted a single time. The chain joins TRBV28 to TRBJ2-5; D remains unclear. The DNA end is a closer match to TRBJ2-7, so the J assignment may be wrong. Germline V gives CDR1 MDHEN, CDR2 SYDVKM. CDR3 length: 12 residues. This CDR3 is CASSLFRYEQYF. The DNA for the CDR3 is TGTGCCAGCAGTTTATTCCGCTACGAGCAGTACTTC.

The J gene is TRBJ2-7, the V gene TRBV27; 7 nucleotides match TRBD1. The CDR3 loop spans 13 amino acids. Germline trimming cut 6 bases from V and 2 bases from J; bases unmatched to any gene: 4. Germline CDR1 reads MNHEY; CDR2 reads SMNVEV (reference sequence). The DNA for the CDR3 is TGTGCCAGCAGGCATCAGGGGGCCTACGAGCAGTACTTC. It is translated as CASRHQGAYEQYF.

The rearrangement links TRBV7-3 to TRBJ2-3; 7 bases are a match to TRBD2. Looked up from germline, CDR1 is SGHTA and CDR2 is FQGTGA. The CDR3 contains 16 residues. V dropped 5 bases and J dropped 5; count of bases not matched to a gene: 13. CDR3 coding DNA: TGTGCCAGCAGCCTAGGGGCTAGCGGATTTGTAGATACGCAGTATTTT. Protein product: CASSLGASGFVDTQYF. Full variable domain (missing parts from reference TRBV7-3 and TRBJ2-3): GAGVSQTPSNKVTEKGKYVELRCDPISGHTALYWYRQSLGQGPEFLIYFQGTGAADDSGLPNDRFFAVRPEGSVSTLKIQRTERGDSAVYLCASSLGASGFVDTQYFGPGTRLTVL.